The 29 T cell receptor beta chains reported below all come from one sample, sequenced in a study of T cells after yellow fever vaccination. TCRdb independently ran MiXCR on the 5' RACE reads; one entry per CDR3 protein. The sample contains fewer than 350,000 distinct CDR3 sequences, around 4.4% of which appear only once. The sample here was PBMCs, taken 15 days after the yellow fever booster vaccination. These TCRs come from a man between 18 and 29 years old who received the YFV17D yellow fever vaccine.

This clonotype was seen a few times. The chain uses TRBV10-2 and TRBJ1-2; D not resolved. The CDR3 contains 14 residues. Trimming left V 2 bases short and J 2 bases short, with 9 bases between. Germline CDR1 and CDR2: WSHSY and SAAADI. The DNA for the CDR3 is TGCGCCAGCAGTGAGATTGAGGGAAACTATGGCTACACCTTC. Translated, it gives CASSEIEGNYGYTF.

The CDR3 sequence: CASSVPGQGSTDTQYF. CDR3 in DNA: TGTGCCAGCAGCGTTCCGGGACAGGGAAGCACAGATACGCAGTATTTT. The V and J genes are TRBV7-9 and TRBJ2-3; 9 positions agree with TRBD1. The CDR3 runs 16 residues. CDR1 and CDR2 from the germline V gene are SEHNR and FQNEAQ (reference sequence). V was clipped by 5 bases and J by 0 bases; unmatched bases: 6.

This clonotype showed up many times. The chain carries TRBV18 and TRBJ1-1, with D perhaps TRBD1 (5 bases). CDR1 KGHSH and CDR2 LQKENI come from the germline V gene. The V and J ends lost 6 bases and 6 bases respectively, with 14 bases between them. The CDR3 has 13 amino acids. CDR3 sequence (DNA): TGTGCCAGCTCCCCTTATTTCAGGGCTGAAGCTTTCTTT. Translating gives CASSPYFRAEAFF.

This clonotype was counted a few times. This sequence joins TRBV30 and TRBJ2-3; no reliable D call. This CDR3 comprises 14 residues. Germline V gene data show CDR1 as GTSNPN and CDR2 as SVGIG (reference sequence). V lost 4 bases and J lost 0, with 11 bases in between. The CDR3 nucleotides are TGTGCCTGGACGGGCGTTACTAGCACAGATACGCAGTATTTT. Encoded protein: CAWTGVTSTDTQYF.

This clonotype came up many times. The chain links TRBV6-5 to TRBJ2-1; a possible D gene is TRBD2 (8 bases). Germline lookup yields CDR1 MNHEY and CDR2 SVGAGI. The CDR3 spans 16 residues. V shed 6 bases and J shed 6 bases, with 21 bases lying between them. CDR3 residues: CASRGGHRGGRNEQFF. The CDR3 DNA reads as TGTGCCAGCAGAGGGGGCCATCGGGGGGGCCGCAATGAGCAGTTCTTC.

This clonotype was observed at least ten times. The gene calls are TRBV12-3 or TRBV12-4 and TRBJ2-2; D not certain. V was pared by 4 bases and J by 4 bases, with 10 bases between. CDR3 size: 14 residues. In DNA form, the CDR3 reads TGTGCCAGCAGTTCCGGCACCGGCACCGGGGAGCTGTTTTTT. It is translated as CASSSGTGTGELFF.

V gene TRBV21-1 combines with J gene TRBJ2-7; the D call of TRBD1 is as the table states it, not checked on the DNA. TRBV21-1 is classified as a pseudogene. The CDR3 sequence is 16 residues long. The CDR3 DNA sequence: TGTGCCAGCAGCAAAAAATCGCCGGGACAGGGGGGCGAGCAGTACTTC. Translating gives CASSKKSPGQGGEQYF.

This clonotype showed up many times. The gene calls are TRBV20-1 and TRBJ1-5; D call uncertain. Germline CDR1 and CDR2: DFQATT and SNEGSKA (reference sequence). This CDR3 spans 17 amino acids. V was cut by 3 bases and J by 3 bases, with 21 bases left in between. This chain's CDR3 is CSARPRAGRGPNQPQHF. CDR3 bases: TGCAGTGCTAGGCCCCGGGCGGGCCGAGGCCCCAATCAGCCCCAGCATTTT.

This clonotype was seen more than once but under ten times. The CDR3 DNA is TGTGCCAGCAGTACAGGGAGCCTGAACACTGAAGCTTTCTTT. Protein: CASSTGSLNTEAFF. This rearrangement joins TRBV12-3 or TRBV12-4 to TRBJ1-1, with D maybe TRBD1 (6 bases). This CDR3 comprises 14 residues. With 5 bases removed from V and 0 bases from J, the gap between germline ends came to 10 bases.

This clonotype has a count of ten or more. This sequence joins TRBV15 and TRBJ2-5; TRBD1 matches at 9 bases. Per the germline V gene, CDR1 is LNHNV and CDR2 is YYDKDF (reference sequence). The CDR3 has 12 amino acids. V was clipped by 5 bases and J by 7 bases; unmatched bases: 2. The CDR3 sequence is CATSGDRATQYF. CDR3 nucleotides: TGTGCCACCAGCGGGGACAGGGCGACCCAGTACTTC. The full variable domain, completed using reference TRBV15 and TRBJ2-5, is DAMVIQNPRYQVTQFGKPVTLSCSQTLNHNVMYWYQQKSSQAPKLLFHYYDKDFNNEADTPDNFQSRRPNTSFCFLDIRSPGLGDTAMYLCATSGDRATQYFGPGTRLLVL.

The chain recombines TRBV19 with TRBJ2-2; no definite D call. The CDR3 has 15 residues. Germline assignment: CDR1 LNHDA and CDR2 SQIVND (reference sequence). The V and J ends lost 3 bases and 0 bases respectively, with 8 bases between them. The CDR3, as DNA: TGTGCCAGTAGTATCCAGGTAGCGAACACCGGGGAGCTGTTTTTT. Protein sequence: CASSIQVANTGELFF.

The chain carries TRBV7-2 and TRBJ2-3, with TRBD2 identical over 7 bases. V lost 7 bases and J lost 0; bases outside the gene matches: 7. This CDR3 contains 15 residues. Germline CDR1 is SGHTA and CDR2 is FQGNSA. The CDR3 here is CASTLGTISTDTQYF. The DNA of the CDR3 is TGTGCCAGCACCCTAGGGACTATTAGCACAGATACGCAGTATTTT.

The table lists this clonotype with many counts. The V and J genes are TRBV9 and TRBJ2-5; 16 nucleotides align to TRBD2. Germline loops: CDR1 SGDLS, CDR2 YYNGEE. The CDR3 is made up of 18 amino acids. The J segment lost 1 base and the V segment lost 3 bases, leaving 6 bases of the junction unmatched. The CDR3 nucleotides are TGTGCCAGCAGCGAGGGGACTAGCGGGGGGGCCGTCCAAGAGACCCAGTACTTC. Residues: CASSEGTSGGAVQETQYF.

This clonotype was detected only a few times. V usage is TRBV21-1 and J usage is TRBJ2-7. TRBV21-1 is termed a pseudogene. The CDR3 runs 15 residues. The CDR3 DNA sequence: TGTGCCAGCAGCAAGAGGATTCCGGGCTCCTACGAGCAGTACGTC. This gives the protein CASSKRIPGSYEQYV.

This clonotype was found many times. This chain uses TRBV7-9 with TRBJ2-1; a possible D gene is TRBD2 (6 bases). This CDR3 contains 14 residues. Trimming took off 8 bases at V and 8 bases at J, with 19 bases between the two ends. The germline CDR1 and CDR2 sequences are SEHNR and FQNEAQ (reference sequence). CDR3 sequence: CASQGAAGMYEQFF. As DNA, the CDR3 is TGTGCCAGCCAAGGAGCGGCGGGGATGTATGAGCAGTTCTTC.

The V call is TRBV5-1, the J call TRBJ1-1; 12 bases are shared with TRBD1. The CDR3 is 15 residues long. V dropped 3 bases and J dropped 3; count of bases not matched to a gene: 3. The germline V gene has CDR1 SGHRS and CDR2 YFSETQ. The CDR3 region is CASSWGTGGDTEAFF. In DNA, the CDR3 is TGCGCCAGCAGCTGGGGGACAGGGGGCGACACTGAAGCTTTCTTT.

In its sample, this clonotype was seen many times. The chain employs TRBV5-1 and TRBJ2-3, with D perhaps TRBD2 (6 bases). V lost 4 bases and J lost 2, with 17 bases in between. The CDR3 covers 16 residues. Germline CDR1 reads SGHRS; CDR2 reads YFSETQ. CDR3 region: CASSPGAPGVTDTQYF. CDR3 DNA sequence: TGCGCCAGCAGCCCGGGAGCCCCGGGGGTCACAGATACGCAGTATTTT.

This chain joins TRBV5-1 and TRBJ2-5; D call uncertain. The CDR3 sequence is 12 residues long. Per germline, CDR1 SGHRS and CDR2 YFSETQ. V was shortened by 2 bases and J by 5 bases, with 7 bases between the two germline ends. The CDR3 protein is CASSFPTETQYF. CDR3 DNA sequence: TGCGCCAGCAGCTTCCCGACGGAGACCCAGTACTTC.

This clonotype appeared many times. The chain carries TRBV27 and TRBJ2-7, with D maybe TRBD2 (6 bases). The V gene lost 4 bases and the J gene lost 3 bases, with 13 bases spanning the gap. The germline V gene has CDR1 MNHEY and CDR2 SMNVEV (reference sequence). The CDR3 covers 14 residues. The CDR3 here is CASSSRGGYYEQYF. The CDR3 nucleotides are TGTGCCAGCAGTTCCCGGGGAGGTTACTACGAGCAGTACTTC.

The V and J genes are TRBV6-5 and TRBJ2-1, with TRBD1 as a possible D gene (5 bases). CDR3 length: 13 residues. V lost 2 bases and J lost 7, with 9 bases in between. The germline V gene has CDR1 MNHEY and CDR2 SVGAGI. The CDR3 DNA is TGTGCCAGCAGTTACCCTAACAGGAATGAGCAGTTCTTC. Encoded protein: CASSYPNRNEQFF.

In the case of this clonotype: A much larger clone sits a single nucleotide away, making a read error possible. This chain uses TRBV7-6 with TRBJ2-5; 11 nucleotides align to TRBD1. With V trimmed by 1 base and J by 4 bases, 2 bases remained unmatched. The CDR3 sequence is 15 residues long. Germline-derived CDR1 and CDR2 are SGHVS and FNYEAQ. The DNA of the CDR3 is TGTGCCAGCAGCTTAGGGACAGGGGGCCCAGAGACCCAGTACTTC. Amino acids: CASSLGTGGPETQYF.

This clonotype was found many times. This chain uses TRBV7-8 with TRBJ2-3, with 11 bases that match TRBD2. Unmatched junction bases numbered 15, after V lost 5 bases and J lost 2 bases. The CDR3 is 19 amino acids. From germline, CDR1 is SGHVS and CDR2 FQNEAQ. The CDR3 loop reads CASSTRTVLAGALTDTQYF. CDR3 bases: TGTGCCAGCAGCACTAGGACCGTACTAGCGGGGGCCCTCACAGATACGCAGTATTTT.

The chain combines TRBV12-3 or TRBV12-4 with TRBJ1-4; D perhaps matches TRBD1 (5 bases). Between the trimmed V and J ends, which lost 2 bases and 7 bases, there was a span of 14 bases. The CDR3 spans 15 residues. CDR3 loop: CASSLTGSALEKLFF. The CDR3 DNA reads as TGTGCCAGCAGTTTAACAGGTAGCGCCCTTGAAAAACTGTTTTTT.

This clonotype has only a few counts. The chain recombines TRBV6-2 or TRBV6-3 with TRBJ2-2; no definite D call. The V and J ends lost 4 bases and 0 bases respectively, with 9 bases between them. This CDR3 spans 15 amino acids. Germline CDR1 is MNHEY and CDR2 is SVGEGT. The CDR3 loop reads CASSFGLTNTGELFF. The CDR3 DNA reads TGTGCCAGCAGTTTCGGCTTAACGAACACCGGGGAGCTGTTTTTT.

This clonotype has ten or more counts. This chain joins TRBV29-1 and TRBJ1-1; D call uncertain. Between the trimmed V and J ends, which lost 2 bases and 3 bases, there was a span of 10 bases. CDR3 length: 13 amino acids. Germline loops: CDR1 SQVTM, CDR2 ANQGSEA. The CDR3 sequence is CSVELILHTEAFF. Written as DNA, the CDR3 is TGCAGCGTTGAACTAATACTTCACACTGAAGCTTTCTTT.

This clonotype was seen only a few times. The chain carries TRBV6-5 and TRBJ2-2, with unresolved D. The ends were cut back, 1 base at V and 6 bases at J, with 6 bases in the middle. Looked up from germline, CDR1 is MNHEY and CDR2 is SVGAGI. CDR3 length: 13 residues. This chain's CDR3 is CASSYLGAGELFF. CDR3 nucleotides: TGTGCCAGCAGTTACTTGGGCGCCGGGGAGCTGTTTTTT.

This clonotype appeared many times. This CDR3 reads CASSALADQETQYF. Written as DNA, the CDR3 is TGTGCCAGTAGTGCCTTGGCAGACCAAGAGACCCAGTACTTC. V and J are TRBV19 and TRBJ2-5, with D unresolved. This CDR3 contains 14 residues. Germline CDR1 and CDR2: LNHDA and SQIVND (reference sequence). V was cut by 5 bases and J by 0 bases, with 10 bases left in between.

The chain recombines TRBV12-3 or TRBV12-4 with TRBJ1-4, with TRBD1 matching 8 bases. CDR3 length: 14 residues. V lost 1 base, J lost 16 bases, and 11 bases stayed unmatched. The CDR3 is CASSLEFPDRVTFF. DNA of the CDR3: TGTGCCAGCAGTTTAGAATTCCCGGACAGGGTTACGTTTTTT.

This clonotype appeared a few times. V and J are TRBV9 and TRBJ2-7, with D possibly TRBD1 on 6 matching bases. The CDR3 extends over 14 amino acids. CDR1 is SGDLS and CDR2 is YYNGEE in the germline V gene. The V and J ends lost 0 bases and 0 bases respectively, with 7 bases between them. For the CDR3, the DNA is TGTGCCAGCAGCGTAGAGGGACACTCCTACGAGCAGTACTTC. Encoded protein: CASSVEGHSYEQYF. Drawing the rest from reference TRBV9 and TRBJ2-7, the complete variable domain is DSGVTQTPKHLITATGQRVTLRCSPRSGDLSVYWYQQSLDQGLQFLIQYYNGEERAKGNILERFSAQQFPDLHSELNLSSLELGDSALYFCASSVEGHSYEQYFGPGTRLTVT.